What follows are 28 T cell receptor beta chains derived from one specimen sequenced in a study of cytomegalovirus exposure and HLA in healthy donors. PCR primers comprised 60 Vbeta and 13 Jbeta primers. Libraries were prepared by immunoSEQ multiplex PCR; TCRdb keeps only in-frame clonotypes and omits some of them. The data show under 200,000 clones, with about 70% seen just once and about 1.7% held by the top ten. Sequenced sample: PBMCs. The source is a woman aged 30 to 39 in good health and CMV-seronegative.

The chain carries TRBV4-2 and TRBJ2-5; 10 bases line up with TRBD2. From germline, CDR1 is LGHNA and CDR2 YNFKEQ. Trimming at V came to 3 bases and at J to 5 bases, leaving 18 bases not matched to a gene. The CDR3 has 19 amino acids. CDR3 in amino acids: CASSQPGGSGGPRGETQYF. CDR3 sequence (DNA): TGTGCCAGCAGCCAGCCCGGGGGTAGCGGGGGGCCGAGGGGTGAGACCCAGTACTTC.

The chain combines TRBV28 with TRBJ2-2; 7 bases align to TRBD2. The CDR3 length is 15 residues. V dropped 3 bases and J dropped 6; count of bases not matched to a gene: 7. CDR1 and CDR2 (germline): MDHEN, SYDVKM. CDR3: CASSFGGRGAGELFF. DNA of the CDR3: TGTGCCAGCAGTTTCGGCGGGAGAGGGGCCGGGGAGCTGTTTTTT.

J is TRBJ2-1 and V is TRBV6-5; D unclear. CDR1 is MNHEY and CDR2 is SVGAGI in the germline V gene. The CDR3 length is 12 residues. The germline V and J ends were trimmed by 5 bases and 9 bases, with 11 bases remaining between them. DNA of the CDR3: TGTGCCAGCAGTAGTAGGTGGGCTGAGCAGTTCTTC. Protein: CASSSRWAEQFF.

V is TRBV2 and J is TRBJ1-3, with a weak D call TRBD1 (5 bases). CDR1 is SNHLY, CDR2 FYNNEI, per germline. This CDR3 region has 16 residues. Trimming took 5 bases from V and 0 from J, leaving 14 bases between them. Here the CDR3 reads CASSSREGSSGNTIYF. CDR3 bases: TGTGCCAGCAGTTCCCGGGAGGGGAGCTCTGGAAACACCATATATTTT.

The genes are TRBV5-6 and TRBJ2-5; D is uncertain. The germline V gene has CDR1 SGHDT and CDR2 YYEEEE. V was pared by 1 base and J by 4 bases, with 2 bases between. This CDR3 region has 11 residues. CDR3 in amino acids: CASSLRETQYF. DNA for the CDR3: TGTGCCAGCAGCTTGCGAGAGACCCAGTACTTC. Variable domain in full (rest from reference TRBV5-6 and TRBJ2-5): DAGVTQSPTHLIKTRGQQVTLRCSPKSGHDTVSWYQQALGQGPQFIFQYYEEEERQRGNFPDRFSGHQFPNYSSELNVNALLLGDSALYLCASSLRETQYFGPGTRLLVL.

The genes are TRBV29-1 and TRBJ1-3; TRBD1 is a possible D gene (5 bases). The CDR3 consists of 16 residues. V lost 1 base and J 3 bases, leaving 16 bases between the germline ends. Germline assignment: CDR1 SQVTM and CDR2 ANQGSEA. CDR3 bases: TGCAGCGTTGAAGGGCCGGGGGTGGGGGTTGGAAACACCATATATTTT. Amino acids: CSVEGPGVGVGNTIYF. The variable domain in full, completed from reference TRBV29-1 and TRBJ1-3, reads SAVISQKPSRDICQRGTSLTIQCQVDSQVTMMFWYRQQPGQSLTLIATANQGSEATYESGFVIDKFPISRPNLTFSTLTVSNMSPEDSSIYLCSVEGPGVGVGNTIYFGEGSWLTVV.

The chain carries TRBV30 and TRBJ1-2; possibly TRBD1 for D (5 bases). CDR1 GTSNPN and CDR2 SVGIG come from the germline V gene (reference sequence). Trimming removed 5 bases at V and 2 bases at J, with 12 bases between. The CDR3 is 13 residues long. The CDR3 bases are TGTGCCTGGCCCCGGGGGGGGAACTATGGCTACACCTTC. Amino acid sequence: CAWPRGGNYGYTF.

This chain connects TRBV29-1 to TRBJ2-7, with 7 bases aligning to TRBD2. The CDR3 consists of 11 residues. The germline V gene has CDR1 SQVTM and CDR2 ANQGSEA. CDR3 in amino acids: CGAGSSYEQYF. In DNA form, the CDR3 reads TGCGGAGCGGGGAGCTCCTACGAGCAGTACTTC.

Only a few counts were recorded for this clone. Here the CDR3 DNA reads TGTGCCAGCAGCCCTGCCGGGACTAGCCTGGTTTTTCGCTACGAGCAGTACTTC. Amino acids: CASSPAGTSLVFRYEQYF. This chain joins TRBV9 and TRBJ2-7, with TRBD2 matching 9 bases. Germline V gives CDR1 SGDLS, CDR2 YYNGEE. V shed 4 bases, J shed 3 bases, and the junction held 17 bases outside the gene matches. CDR3 length equals 18 residues.

The J gene is TRBJ1-1, the V gene TRBV29-1, with D unclear. Germline V gene data show CDR1 as SQVTM and CDR2 as ANQGSEA. The V and J ends lost 5 bases and 2 bases respectively, with 9 bases between them. The CDR3 is 12 residues long. CDR3 DNA sequence: TGCAGCGTTCGGGTGGGTAACACTGAAGCTTTCTTT. Translated, it gives CSVRVGNTEAFF.

This sequence joins TRBV5-1 and TRBJ2-1; TRBD2 agrees at 8 bases. Germline lookup yields CDR1 SGHRS and CDR2 YFSETQ. V dropped 1 base and J dropped 4; count of bases not matched to a gene: 13. The CDR3 covers 18 residues. The CDR3 DNA reads as TGCGCCAGCAGCTTGTTGCGGGAGGCCCCATACGAATACAATGAGCAGTTCTTC. Its protein product is CASSLLREAPYEYNEQFF.

This rearrangement joins TRBV9 to TRBJ1-1, with TRBD1 as a possible D gene (6 bases). The V end was cut by 3 bases, the J end by 0 bases, with 12 bases between. The germline CDR1 and CDR2 sequences are SGDLS and YYNGEE. The CDR3 is made up of 15 amino acids. The CDR3 reads CASSAGQWMNTEAFF. CDR3 DNA sequence: TGTGCCAGCAGCGCCGGACAGTGGATGAACACTGAAGCTTTCTTT.

The chain recombines TRBV4-1 with TRBJ1-6; D ambiguous. The germline gives CDR1 MGHRA, CDR2 YSYEKL. Trimming shortened V by 0 bases and J by 5 bases, and 8 bases separated the two germline ends. The CDR3 totals 15 residues. CDR3 bases: TGCGCCAGCAGCCAAGATGGCAGAAATAATTCACCCCTCCACTTT. It codes for CASSQDGRNNSPLHF.

V and J are TRBV10-2 and TRBJ2-5, with D possibly being TRBD2 (6 bases). The V and J ends lost 4 bases and 4 bases respectively, with 10 bases between them. The CDR3 is 13 residues long. The germline V gene encodes CDR1 WSHSY and CDR2 SAAADI. Here the CDR3 reads CASSGGGGETQYF. The CDR3 nucleotides are TGCGCCAGCAGTGGTGGGGGAGGAGAGACCCAGTACTTC.

The J gene is TRBJ2-3, the V gene TRBV18; TRBD1 aligns across 11 bases. After removal of 3 bases from V and 2 bases from J, the junction contained 4 bases not matched to a gene. This CDR3 comprises 16 residues. Germline V gene lookup returns CDR1 KGHSH and CDR2 LQKENI. CDR3 sequence: CASSPGTGGYTDTQYF. The CDR3 region has the DNA TGTGCCAGCTCACCGGGGACAGGGGGTTACACAGATACGCAGTATTTT.

This clone was seen only once. The chain employs TRBV7-6 and TRBJ2-1; 7 bases line up with TRBD2. Trimming cost V 0 bases and J 0 bases; bases outside gene matches: 5. CDR1 SGHVS and CDR2 FNYEAQ come from the germline V gene. This CDR3 comprises 17 residues. The CDR3 DNA is TGTGCCAGCAGCTTAGCGATAGCTAGCGGCTCCTACAATGAGCAGTTCTTC. The encoded protein is CASSLAIASGSYNEQFF.

CDR3 sequence: CASRKEGSYGGTGELFF. As DNA, the CDR3 is TGCGCCAGCAGAAAAGAAGGATCCTACGGAGGCACCGGGGAGCTGTTTTTT. The gene calls are TRBV4-3 and TRBJ2-2, with a possible D match to TRBD2 (5 bases). Germline V lookup: CDR1 LGHNA, CDR2 YSLEER. The CDR3 runs to 17 residues. The ends were cut back, 6 bases at V and 4 bases at J, with 21 bases in the middle.

A single count supports this clone. V is TRBV4-2 and J is TRBJ1-2; D possibly corresponds to TRBD1 (6 bases). Trimming removed 1 base from V and 0 bases from J, with 12 bases in between. Germline V CDR1 and CDR2: LGHNA, YNFKEQ. This CDR3 is 16 amino acids long. The CDR3 sequence is CASSQAPDRANYGYTF. CDR3 in DNA: TGTGCCAGCAGCCAAGCCCCGGACAGAGCTAACTATGGCTACACCTTC.

The chain carries TRBV7-2 and TRBJ2-7; 7 nucleotides agree with TRBD1. The CDR3 extends over 15 amino acids. V dropped 5 bases and J dropped 6; count of bases not matched to a gene: 13. Germline lookup yields CDR1 SGHTA and CDR2 FQGNSA. The CDR3 DNA follows: TGTGCCAGCAGCCCCACAGGGGCTTTTACGTTCGAGCAGTACTTC. Translation: CASSPTGAFTFEQYF. Full variable domain (rest looked up from reference TRBV7-2 and TRBJ2-7): GAGVSQSPSNKVTEKGKDVELRCDPISGHTALYWYRQSLGQGLEFLIYFQGNSAPDKSGLPSDRFSAERTGGSVSTLTIQRTQQEDSAVYLCASSPTGAFTFEQYFGPGTRLTVT.

The chain couples TRBV7-9 to TRBJ2-7, with 10 nucleotides matching TRBD1. Germline CDR1 is SEHNR and CDR2 is FQNEAQ (reference sequence). The CDR3 is made up of 15 amino acids. The J segment lost 3 bases and the V segment lost 4 bases, leaving 6 bases of the junction unmatched. CDR3 in DNA: TGTGCCAGCAGCTCCCGGGACAGGGGACGCTACGAGCAGTACTTC. It specifies CASSSRDRGRYEQYF.

This chain connects TRBV27 to TRBJ1-5; no clear D. Trimming left V 3 bases short and J 4 bases short, with 10 bases between. CDR3 length: 14 amino acids. CDR1 is MNHEY and CDR2 is SMNVEV in the germline V gene (reference sequence). CDR3 in DNA: TGTGCCAGCAGTTTGTTAGCAACTAATCAGCCCCAGCATTTT. Translating gives CASSLLATNQPQHF.

In this sample, this clone turned up once. J is TRBJ2-1 and V is TRBV14, with 12 bases identical to TRBD2. Trimming removed 3 bases from V and 10 bases from J; junction bases left unmatched: 4. CDR3 length equals 14 residues. Germline CDR1 reads SGHDN; CDR2 reads FVKESK. The CDR3 is CASSHGLAGQEQFF. In DNA, the CDR3 is TGTGCCAGCAGCCACGGACTAGCGGGACAAGAGCAGTTCTTC.

CDR3 sequence (DNA): TGTGCCAGCAGCTTAGTCGGACAGGGCTCCTACGAGCAGTACTTC. Amino acids: CASSLVGQGSYEQYF. J is TRBJ2-7 and V is TRBV7-6; 8 positions match TRBD1. Germline values: CDR1 SGHVS, CDR2 FNYEAQ. The CDR3 is 15 amino acids. With V trimmed by 1 base and J by 0 bases, 2 bases remained unmatched.

V is TRBV10-1 and J is TRBJ2-7, with D possibly TRBD2 on 5 matching bases. The CDR3 extends over 12 amino acids. V lost 6 bases to trimming and J lost 4 bases, with 10 bases between them. The V gene's germline CDR1 is WNHNN and CDR2 SYGVQD (reference sequence). DNA for the CDR3: TGCGCCAGCAGCCAGGACTTGTACGAGCAGTACTTC. Protein product: CASSQDLYEQYF.

This clone was detected only a few times. The CDR3 here is CSVDRQGEGGTQYF. In nucleotides, the CDR3 is TGCAGCGTTGACCGACAGGGGGAGGGCGGGACCCAGTACTTC. The V and J genes are TRBV29-1 and TRBJ2-5; 9 bases fit TRBD1. Trimming took 3 bases from V and 7 from J; bases not matched to a gene: 9. Germline V gives CDR1 SQVTM, CDR2 ANQGSEA. The CDR3 is 14 residues long.

The V and J genes are TRBV6-4 and TRBJ2-1; D remains unclear. This CDR3 region has 12 residues. Trimming removed 6 bases from V and 7 bases from J, with 10 bases in between. Looked up from germline, CDR1 is MRHNA and CDR2 is SNTAGT. The CDR3 DNA follows: TGTGCCAGCAGAGGTGGGCTTAATGAGCAGTTCTTC. It is translated as CASRGGLNEQFF.

The V gene is TRBV18, the J gene TRBJ2-3; 7 bases map to TRBD2. This CDR3 has 20 amino acids. Trimming cost V 2 bases and J 0 bases; bases outside gene matches: 17. Per germline, CDR1 KGHSH and CDR2 LQKENI. This CDR3 is CASSPTTSRRLADSTDTQYF. Written as DNA, the CDR3 is TGTGCCAGCTCACCAACCACCTCGAGACGACTAGCTGACAGCACAGATACGCAGTATTTT.

The chain uses TRBV25-1 and TRBJ1-4; maybe TRBD1 (5 bases). This CDR3 spans 16 amino acids. Germline CDR1 reads MGHDK; CDR2 reads SYGVNS. Between the trimmed V and J ends, which lost 6 bases and 0 bases, there was a span of 14 bases. The CDR3 reads CASRDTIGATNEKLFF. CDR3 DNA sequence: TGTGCCAGCAGAGACACTATAGGGGCAACTAATGAAAAACTGTTTTTT. The entire variable domain, with the rest obtained from reference TRBV25-1 and TRBJ1-4, is as follows: EADIYQTPRYLVIGTGKKITLECSQTMGHDKMYWYQQDPGMELHLIHYSYGVNSTEKGDLSSESTVSRIRTEHFPLTLESARPSHTSQYLCASRDTIGATNEKLFFGSGTQLSVL.